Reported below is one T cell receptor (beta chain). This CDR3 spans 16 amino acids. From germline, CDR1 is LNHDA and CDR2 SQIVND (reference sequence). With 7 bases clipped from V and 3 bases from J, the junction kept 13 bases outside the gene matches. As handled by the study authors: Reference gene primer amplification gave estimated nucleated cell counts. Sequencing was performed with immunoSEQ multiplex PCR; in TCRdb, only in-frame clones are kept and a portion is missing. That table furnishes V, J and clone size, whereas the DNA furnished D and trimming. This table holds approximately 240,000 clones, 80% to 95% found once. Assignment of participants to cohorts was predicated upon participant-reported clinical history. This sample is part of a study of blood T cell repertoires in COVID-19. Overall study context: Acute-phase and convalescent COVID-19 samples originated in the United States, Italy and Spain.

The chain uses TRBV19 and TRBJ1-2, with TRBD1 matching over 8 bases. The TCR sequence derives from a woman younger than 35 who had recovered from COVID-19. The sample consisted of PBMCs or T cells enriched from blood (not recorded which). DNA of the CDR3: TGTGCCAGTACCCCAGGCGGGAACAGGGGGGACTATGGCTACACCTTC. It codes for CASTPGGNRGDYGYTF. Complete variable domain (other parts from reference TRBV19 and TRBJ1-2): DGGITQSPKYLFRKEGQNVTLSCEQNLNHDAMYWYRQDPGQGLRLIYYSQIVNDFQKGDIAEGYSVSREKKESFPLTVTSAQKNPTAFYLCASTPGGNRGDYGYTFGSGTRLTVV.